This T cell receptor (beta chain) was captured in a study of identifying expanded T cells in peripheral blood. Libraries were prepared by immunoSEQ multiplex PCR; TCRdb keeps only in-frame clonotypes and omits some of them. Seen here are about 100,000 clones, approximately 88% observed once, and the top ten hold approximately 5.7%. Per the germline V gene, CDR1 is WNHNN and CDR2 is SYGVQD (reference sequence). The CDR3 contains 13 residues. Trimming shortened V by 1 base and J by 4 bases, and 7 bases separated the two germline ends. The sequencing input was blood. This chain joins TRBV10-1 and TRBJ1-1; D is unresolved. This clonotype was sampled from a person aged 18 to 75 in good health. This chain's CDR3 is CASSEYRGTEAFF. As DNA, the CDR3 is TGCGCCAGCAGTGAGTATCGGGGCACTGAAGCTTTCTTT.